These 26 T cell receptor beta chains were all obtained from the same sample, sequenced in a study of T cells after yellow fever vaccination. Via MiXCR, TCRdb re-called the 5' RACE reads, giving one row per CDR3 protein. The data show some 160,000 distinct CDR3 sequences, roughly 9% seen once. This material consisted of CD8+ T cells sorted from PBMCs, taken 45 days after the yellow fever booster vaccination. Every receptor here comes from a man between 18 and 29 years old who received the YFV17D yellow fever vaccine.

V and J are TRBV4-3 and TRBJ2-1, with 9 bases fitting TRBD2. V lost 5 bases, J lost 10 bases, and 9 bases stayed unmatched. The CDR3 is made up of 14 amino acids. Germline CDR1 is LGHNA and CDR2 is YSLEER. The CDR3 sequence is CASSGRGGAEEQFF. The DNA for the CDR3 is TGCGCCAGCAGCGGGCGCGGGGGGGCCGAAGAGCAGTTCTTC.

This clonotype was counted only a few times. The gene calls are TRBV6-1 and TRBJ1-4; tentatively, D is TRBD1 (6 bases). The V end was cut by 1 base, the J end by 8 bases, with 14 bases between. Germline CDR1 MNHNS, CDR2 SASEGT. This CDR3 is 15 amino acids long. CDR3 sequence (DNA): TGTGCCAGCAGTGAAGTCGGGGGGGCGGGGGAAAAACTGTTTTTT. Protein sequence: CASSEVGGAGEKLFF.

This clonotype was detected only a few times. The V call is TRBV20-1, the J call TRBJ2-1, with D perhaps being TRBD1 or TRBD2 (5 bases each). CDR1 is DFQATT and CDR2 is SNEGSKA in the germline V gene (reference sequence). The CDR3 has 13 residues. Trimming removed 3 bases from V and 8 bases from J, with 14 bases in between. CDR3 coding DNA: TGCAGTGCTAGCGGGGTCCGCAGGGATGAGCAGTTCTTC. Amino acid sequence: CSASGVRRDEQFF.

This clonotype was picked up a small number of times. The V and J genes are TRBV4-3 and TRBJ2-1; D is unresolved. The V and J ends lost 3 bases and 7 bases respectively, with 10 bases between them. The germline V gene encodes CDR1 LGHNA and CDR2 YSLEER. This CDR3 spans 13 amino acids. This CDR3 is CASSHGITNEQFF. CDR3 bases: TGCGCCAGCAGCCACGGTATTACGAATGAGCAGTTCTTC.

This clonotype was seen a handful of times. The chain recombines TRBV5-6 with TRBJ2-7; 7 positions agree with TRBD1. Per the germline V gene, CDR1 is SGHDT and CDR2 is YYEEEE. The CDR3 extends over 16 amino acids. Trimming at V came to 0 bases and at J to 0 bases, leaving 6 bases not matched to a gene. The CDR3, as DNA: TGTGCCAGCAGCTTGGCCGGACAGGTAGGCTCCTACGAGCAGTACTTC. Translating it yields CASSLAGQVGSYEQYF. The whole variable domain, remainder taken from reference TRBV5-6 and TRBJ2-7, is DAGVTQSPTHLIKTRGQQVTLRCSPKSGHDTVSWYQQALGQGPQFIFQYYEEEERQRGNFPDRFSGHQFPNYSSELNVNALLLGDSALYLCASSLAGQVGSYEQYFGPGTRLTVT.

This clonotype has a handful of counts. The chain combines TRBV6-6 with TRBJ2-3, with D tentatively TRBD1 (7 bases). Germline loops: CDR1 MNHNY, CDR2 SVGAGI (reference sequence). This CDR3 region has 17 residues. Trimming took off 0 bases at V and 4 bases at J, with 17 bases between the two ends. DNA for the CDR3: TGTGCCAGCAGTTACTCGATTCAGGGGGGCGGATCAGATACGCAGTATTTT. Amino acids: CASSYSIQGGGSDTQYF.

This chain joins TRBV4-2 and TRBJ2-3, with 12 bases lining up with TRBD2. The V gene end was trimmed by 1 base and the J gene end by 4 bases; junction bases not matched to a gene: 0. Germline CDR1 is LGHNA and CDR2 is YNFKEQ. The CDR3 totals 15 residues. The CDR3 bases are TGTGCCAGCAGCCAAGGGACTAGCGGGGCAGATACGCAGTATTTT. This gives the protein CASSQGTSGADTQYF.

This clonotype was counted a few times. Here the CDR3 reads CASSYQSMANEQYF. DNA of the CDR3: TGTGCCAGCAGCTACCAGTCCATGGCAAACGAGCAGTACTTC. V and J are TRBV5-4 and TRBJ2-7; D is ambiguous. The CDR3 sequence is 14 residues long. Germline V lookup: CDR1 SGHNT, CDR2 YYREEE (reference sequence). V was pared by 3 bases and J by 5 bases, with 15 bases between. The full variable domain, its missing parts supplied by reference TRBV5-4 and TRBJ2-7, is ETGVTQSPTHLIKTRGQQVTLRCSSQSGHNTVSWYQQALGQGPQFIFQYYREEENGRGNFPPRFSGLQFPNYSSELNVNALELDDSALYLCASSYQSMANEQYFGPGTRLTVT.

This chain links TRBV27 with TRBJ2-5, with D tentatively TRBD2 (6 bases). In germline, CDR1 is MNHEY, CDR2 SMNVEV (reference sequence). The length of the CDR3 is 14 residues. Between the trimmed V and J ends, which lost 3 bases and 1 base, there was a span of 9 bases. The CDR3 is CASSFAGIQETQYF. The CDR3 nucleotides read TGTGCCAGCAGTTTTGCGGGGATCCAAGAGACCCAGTACTTC.

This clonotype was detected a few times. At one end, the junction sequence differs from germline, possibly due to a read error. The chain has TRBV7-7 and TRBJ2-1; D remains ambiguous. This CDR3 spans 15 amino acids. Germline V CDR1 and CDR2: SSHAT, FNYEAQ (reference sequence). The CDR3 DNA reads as TGTGCTAGCAGCTTGCTAGTGGGATCCTACAATGAGCAGTTCTTC. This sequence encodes CASSLLVGSYNEQFF.

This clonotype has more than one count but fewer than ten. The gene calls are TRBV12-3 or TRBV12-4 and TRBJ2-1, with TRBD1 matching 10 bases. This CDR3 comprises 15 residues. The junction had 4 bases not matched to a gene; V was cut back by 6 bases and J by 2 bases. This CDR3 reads CASRSGTGAYNEQFF. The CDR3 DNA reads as TGTGCCAGCAGGTCCGGGACAGGGGCCTACAATGAGCAGTTCTTC.

The CDR3 loop is CASSRNTGTAKNIQYF. CDR3 nucleotide sequence: TGTGCCAGCAGCCGAAATACAGGGACCGCCAAAAACATTCAGTACTTC. This chain connects TRBV4-2 to TRBJ2-4; possibly TRBD1 for D (6 bases). The CDR3 sequence is 16 residues long. V shed 4 bases and J shed 1 base, with 14 bases lying between them. Germline-derived CDR1 and CDR2 are LGHNA and YNFKEQ.

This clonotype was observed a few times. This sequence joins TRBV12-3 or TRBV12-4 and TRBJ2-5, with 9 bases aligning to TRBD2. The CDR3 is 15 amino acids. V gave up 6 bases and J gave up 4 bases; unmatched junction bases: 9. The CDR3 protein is CASRPSGGLTETQYF. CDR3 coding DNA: TGTGCCAGCAGACCGAGCGGGGGGTTGACAGAGACCCAGTACTTC.

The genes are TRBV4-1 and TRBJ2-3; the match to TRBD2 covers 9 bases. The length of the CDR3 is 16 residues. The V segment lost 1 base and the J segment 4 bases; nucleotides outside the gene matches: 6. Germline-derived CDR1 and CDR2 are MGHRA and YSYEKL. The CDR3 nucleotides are TGCGCCAGCAGCCAAGGGGGGACTAGCTTCGCAGATACGCAGTATTTT. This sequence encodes CASSQGGTSFADTQYF.

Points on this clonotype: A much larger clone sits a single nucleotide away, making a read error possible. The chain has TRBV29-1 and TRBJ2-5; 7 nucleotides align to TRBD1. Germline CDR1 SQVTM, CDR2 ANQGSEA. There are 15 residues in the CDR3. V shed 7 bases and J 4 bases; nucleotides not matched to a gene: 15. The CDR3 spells CSATRVTGWRETQYF. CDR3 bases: TGCAGCGCGACCCGAGTGACAGGGTGGCGAGAGACCCAGTACTTC.

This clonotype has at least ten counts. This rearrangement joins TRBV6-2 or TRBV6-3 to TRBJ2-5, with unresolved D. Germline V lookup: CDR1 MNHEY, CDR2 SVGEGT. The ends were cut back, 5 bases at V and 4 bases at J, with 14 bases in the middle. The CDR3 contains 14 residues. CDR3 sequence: CASSPSTLRETQYF. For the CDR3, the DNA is TGTGCCAGCAGTCCCTCCACTCTGAGAGAGACCCAGTACTTC.

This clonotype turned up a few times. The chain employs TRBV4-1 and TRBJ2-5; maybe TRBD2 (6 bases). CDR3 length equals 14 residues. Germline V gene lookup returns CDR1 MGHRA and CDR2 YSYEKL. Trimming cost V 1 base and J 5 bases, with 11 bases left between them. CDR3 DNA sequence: TGCGCCAGCAGCCAAGGTGGAGGGGCCGAGACCCAGTACTTC. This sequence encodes CASSQGGGAETQYF.

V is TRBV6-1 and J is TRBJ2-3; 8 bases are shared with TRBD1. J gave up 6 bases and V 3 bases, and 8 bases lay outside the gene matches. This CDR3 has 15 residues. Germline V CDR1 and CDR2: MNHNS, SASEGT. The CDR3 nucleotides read TGTGCCAGCAGTGAGTACCTCGGGACAGGCGATACGCAGTATTTT. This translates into CASSEYLGTGDTQYF.

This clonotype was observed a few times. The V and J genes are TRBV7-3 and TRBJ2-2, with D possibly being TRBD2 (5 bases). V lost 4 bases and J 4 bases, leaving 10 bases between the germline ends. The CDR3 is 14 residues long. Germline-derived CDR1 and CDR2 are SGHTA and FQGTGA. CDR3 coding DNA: TGTGCCAGCAGCTCCCCCGGGGTCACCGGGGAGCTGTTTTTT. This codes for CASSSPGVTGELFF.

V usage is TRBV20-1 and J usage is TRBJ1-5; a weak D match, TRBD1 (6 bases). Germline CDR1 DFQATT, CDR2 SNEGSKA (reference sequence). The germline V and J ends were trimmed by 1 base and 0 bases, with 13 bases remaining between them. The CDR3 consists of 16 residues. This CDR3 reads CSARVRTENSNQPQHF. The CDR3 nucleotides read TGCAGTGCTAGAGTTAGGACAGAGAATAGCAATCAGCCCCAGCATTTT.

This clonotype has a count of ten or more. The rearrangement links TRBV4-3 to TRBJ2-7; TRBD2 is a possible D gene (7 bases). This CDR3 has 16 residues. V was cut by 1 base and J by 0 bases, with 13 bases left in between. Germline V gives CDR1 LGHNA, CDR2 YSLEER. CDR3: CASSQVPGGHSYEQYF. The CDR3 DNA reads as TGCGCCAGCAGCCAAGTACCGGGGGGCCACTCCTACGAGCAGTACTTC.

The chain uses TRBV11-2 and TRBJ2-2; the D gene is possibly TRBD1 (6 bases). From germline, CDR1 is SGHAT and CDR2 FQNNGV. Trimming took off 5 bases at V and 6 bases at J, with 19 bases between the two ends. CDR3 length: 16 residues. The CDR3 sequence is CASSEGQRGVAGELFF. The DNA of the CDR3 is TGTGCCAGCAGCGAGGGACAAAGAGGGGTCGCCGGGGAGCTGTTTTTT.

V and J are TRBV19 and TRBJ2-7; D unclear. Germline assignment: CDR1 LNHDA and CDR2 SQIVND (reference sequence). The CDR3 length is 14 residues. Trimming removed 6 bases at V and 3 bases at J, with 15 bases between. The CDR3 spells CASSQKSTSYEQYF. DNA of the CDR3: TGTGCCAGTAGCCAAAAAAGTACCAGCTACGAGCAGTACTTC.

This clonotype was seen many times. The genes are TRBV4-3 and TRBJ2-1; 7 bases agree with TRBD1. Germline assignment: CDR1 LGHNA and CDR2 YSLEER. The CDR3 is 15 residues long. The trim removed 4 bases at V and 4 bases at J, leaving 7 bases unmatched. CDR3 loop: CASSPGTANYNEQFF. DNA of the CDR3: TGCGCCAGCAGCCCAGGGACAGCAAATTACAATGAGCAGTTCTTC.

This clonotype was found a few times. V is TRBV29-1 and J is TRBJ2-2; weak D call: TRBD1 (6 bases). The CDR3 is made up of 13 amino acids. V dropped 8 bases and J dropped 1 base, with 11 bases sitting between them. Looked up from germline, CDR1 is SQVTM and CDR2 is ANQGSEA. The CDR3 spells CSTRGQNTGELFF. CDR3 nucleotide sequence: TGCAGCACCCGGGGACAGAACACCGGGGAGCTGTTTTTT.

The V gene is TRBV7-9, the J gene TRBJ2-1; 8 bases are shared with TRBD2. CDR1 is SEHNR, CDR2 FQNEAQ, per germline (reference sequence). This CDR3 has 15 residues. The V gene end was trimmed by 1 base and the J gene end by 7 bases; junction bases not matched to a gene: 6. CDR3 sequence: CASSLGGGLRNEQFF. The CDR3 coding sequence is TGTGCCAGCAGCTTAGGCGGGGGGCTAAGGAATGAGCAGTTCTTC.